The TCR beta chain under discussion was sequenced for a study of T cells after yellow fever vaccination. Study-level information: Staining for CD3, CD45RA, CCR7 and CD95 enabled sorting of EM, EMRA, CM and Tscm memory subsets.

General study results and limits: Booster samples showed a return of most primary-vaccination clones (roughly 96% CD4, approximately 90% CD8). Clonotypes appearing in both CD4 and CD8 compartments existed, and their share was small.

Generation of TCR cDNA used 5'RACE template switching (which added a universal primer site and UMIs). TCRdb re-derived calls from the 5' RACE reads in MiXCR, one entry per CDR3 protein. Of around 31,000 distinct CDR3 sequences listed, under 12% are singletons. Trimming at V came to 4 bases and at J to 6 bases, leaving 14 bases not matched to a gene. Germline values: CDR1 MGHRA, CDR2 YSYEKL. The CDR3 has 17 residues. This clonotype was found many times. The material was PBMCs, either bulk or a sorted T-cell subset (CD4+, CD8+, memory, or dextramer-sorted; not recorded which), obtained approximately 15 days after the first yellow fever vaccination. This TCR was recovered from a man aged 18 to 30 who received the YFV17D yellow fever vaccine. The V gene is TRBV4-1, the J gene TRBJ2-1; 8 nucleotides match TRBD2. As DNA, the CDR3 is TGCGCCAGCAGCCGCGGGGGTATAGCGGGGCTAGGCAATGAGCAGTTCTTC. This gives the protein CASSRGGIAGLGNEQFF.